This TCR beta chain was recorded in a study of shared clonotypes between healthy human individuals. Profiled with immunoSEQ multiplex PCR; TCRdb holds only in-frame clones, not every one. This table has 600,000 to 750,000 clones, about two thirds appearing once. Deletions cut 2 bases from V and 7 bases from J, with 11 bases between. Germline CDR1 is SNHLY and CDR2 is FYNNEI. This CDR3 is 14 amino acids long. This sequence originates from a woman aged 30 to 39 in good health. The sequencing input was memory CD4+ T cells sorted from blood. As to subset: CD45RA-negative fraction. The genes are TRBV2 and TRBJ2-2; maybe TRBD1 (6 bases). The CDR3 DNA follows: TGTGCCAGCAGTGAACAGGGGTGGGGCGGGGAGCTGTTTTTT. Amino acids: CASSEQGWGGELFF.